The 18 T cell receptor beta chains given below trace back to one sample, sequenced in a study of T-cell reconstitution after alpha-beta-depleted transplantation in children. Library preparation (for TCRbeta) was performed with unique molecular identifiers. TCRdb re-analysed the PCR reads in MiXCR, keeping a single row per CDR3 protein. The data show approximately 6,300 distinct CDR3 sequences, with around 15% seen just once and about four fifths held by the top ten. The starting material was PBMCs, mostly from graft donor cells, obtained 180 days after TCRalphabeta/CD19-depleted stem cell transplant. The receptors here all came from a patient aged 2-10 years who had a stem cell transplant for inherited bone marrow failure, so the T cells may come from the graft donor.

This clonotype showed up many times. The chain joins TRBV5-5 to TRBJ2-5; 11 nucleotides match TRBD2. This CDR3 has 14 residues. Unmatched junction bases numbered 3, after V lost 5 bases and J lost 3 bases. CDR1 is SGHKS, CDR2 YYEKEE, per germline (reference sequence). DNA for the CDR3: TGTGCCAGCAGGTCGGGACTAGCGGAAGAGACCCAGTACTTC. The encoded protein is CASRSGLAEETQYF.

This clonotype was found many times. The CDR3 sequence: CASSYAPLSYEQYF. CDR3 DNA sequence: TGTGCCAGCAGCTACGCACCCCTCTCCTACGAGCAGTACTTC. The chain recombines TRBV7-6 with TRBJ2-7; no reliable D call. The CDR3 extends over 14 amino acids. The V and J ends lost 4 bases and 0 bases respectively, with 10 bases between them. Germline V gives CDR1 SGHVS, CDR2 FNYEAQ.

This clonotype came up many times. J is TRBJ2-2 and V is TRBV9; possibly TRBD2 for D (7 bases). The V end lost 2 bases, the J end lost 5 bases, and 13 bases lay between the germline ends. The CDR3 loop spans 15 amino acids. From germline, CDR1 is SGDLS and CDR2 YYNGEE. The DNA of the CDR3 is TGTGCCAGCAGCGTGGGGGGGCGCGAAACCGGGGAGCTGTTTTTT. Its protein product is CASSVGGRETGELFF.

By proportion, this clonotype is medium-sized (0.01 to 0.1%). The gene calls are TRBV29-1 and TRBJ2-1; D perhaps matches TRBD2 (5 bases). Trimming removed 5 bases from V and 16 bases from J, with 18 bases in between. The CDR3 has 11 amino acids. Per the germline V gene, CDR1 is SQVTM and CDR2 is ANQGSEA. This chain's CDR3 is CSVHGRASTFF. CDR3 sequence (DNA): TGCAGCGTTCATGGGCGGGCCTCTACCTTCTTC.

Concerning this clonotype itself: This may be a read error: a much more frequent sequence differs by one nucleotide. The chain links TRBV19 to TRBJ2-7; 8 bases agree with TRBD1. There are 15 residues in the CDR3. Germline V gives CDR1 LNHDA, CDR2 SQIVND (reference sequence). Trimming removed 3 bases from V and 1 base from J; junction bases left unmatched: 5. In DNA, the CDR3 is TGTGCCAGTAGTATTCGACAGGGGTTTTCCTACGAGCAGTACTTC. Amino acids: CASSIRQGFSYEQYF.

This clonotype was counted at least ten times. The gene calls are TRBV5-1 and TRBJ1-1; D uncertain. The CDR3 contains 12 residues. Germline lookup yields CDR1 SGHRS and CDR2 YFSETQ. Trimming pared 4 bases from V and 5 bases from J, leaving 9 bases between. The DNA for the CDR3 is TGCGCCAGCAGCCGTACGACGACTGAAGCTTTCTTT. This codes for CASSRTTTEAFF.

With regard to this clonotype: This may arise from a read error, as a much more abundant clone is one base away. The V call is TRBV6-2 or TRBV6-3, the J call TRBJ1-5; D is uncertain. The CDR3 is 11 amino acids. Germline loops: CDR1 MNHEY, CDR2 SVGEGT. The DNA of the CDR3 is TGTGCCAGCGGGCTGGGTTTGGCCCAGCCTTTT. Protein sequence: CASGLGLAQPF.

At least ten counts were recorded for this clonotype. The chain joins TRBV5-5 to TRBJ2-5, with D unclear. The CDR3 totals 12 residues. The V end lost 2 bases, the J end lost 3 bases, and 5 bases lay between the germline ends. The germline gives CDR1 SGHKS, CDR2 YYEKEE (reference sequence). In DNA, the CDR3 is TGTGCCAGCAGCTTTAGGGAAGAGACCCAGTACTTC. Translated, it gives CASSFREETQYF.

This clonotype was seen many times. V usage is TRBV6-5 and J usage is TRBJ2-5; D is uncertain. V shed 0 bases and J shed 5 bases, with 10 bases lying between them. The CDR3 is 14 amino acids. Germline values: CDR1 MNHEY, CDR2 SVGAGI. CDR3 loop: CASSYSPPWETQYF. The CDR3 DNA sequence: TGTGCCAGCAGTTACTCGCCTCCTTGGGAGACCCAGTACTTC.

This clonotype was counted ten times or more. The rearrangement uses TRBV4-3 and TRBJ2-1; D remains ambiguous. Per the germline V gene, CDR1 is LGHNA and CDR2 is YSLEER. This CDR3 contains 16 residues. Trimming took off 0 bases at V and 7 bases at J, with 16 bases between the two ends. The CDR3, as DNA: TGCGCCAGCAGCCAAGAACCCCCCCCACTCCAAAATGAGCAGTTCTTC. Its protein is CASSQEPPPLQNEQFF.

In this sample, this clonotype turned up many times. This sequence joins TRBV7-9 and TRBJ1-1; D might be TRBD1 (5 bases). CDR1 is SEHNR and CDR2 is FQNEAQ in the germline V gene (reference sequence). The CDR3 totals 14 residues. V shed 2 bases and J shed 7 bases, with 14 bases lying between them. The DNA of the CDR3 is TGTGCCAGCAGCTTAATGGATGGGGGGATTGAAGCTTTCTTT. This encodes CASSLMDGGIEAFF.

The chain combines TRBV5-6 with TRBJ1-1; D gene ambiguous. The CDR3 totals 14 residues. V was shortened by 9 bases and J by 6 bases, with 21 bases between the two germline ends. The germline CDR1 and CDR2 sequences are SGHDT and YYEEEE. DNA of the CDR3: TGTGCCATGGTCCCGGGCCTCGGGGTCGCTGAAGCTTTCTTT. As protein: CAMVPGLGVAEAFF.

This clonotype has a count of ten or more. The chain carries TRBV29-1 and TRBJ2-5; unclear D gene. Looked up from germline, CDR1 is SQVTM and CDR2 is ANQGSEA. The CDR3 extends over 11 amino acids. Trimming took 7 bases from V and 3 from J, leaving 9 bases between them. The CDR3 protein is CSAGLKETQYF. In DNA, the CDR3 is TGCAGCGCCGGGCTTAAAGAGACCCAGTACTTC.

The rearrangement uses TRBV4-3 and TRBJ2-3, with D tentatively TRBD2 (6 bases). Germline-derived CDR1 and CDR2 are LGHNA and YSLEER. The V and J ends lost 0 bases and 4 bases respectively, with 11 bases between them. The CDR3 runs to 15 residues. CDR3 loop: CASSQEGGGPDTQYF. The CDR3 nucleotides are TGCGCCAGCAGCCAAGAGGGGGGTGGGCCAGATACGCAGTATTTT.

This clonotype came up many times. The chain recombines TRBV29-1 with TRBJ1-2, with D maybe TRBD1 (6 bases). V was trimmed by 0 bases and J by 6 bases, leaving 14 bases between them. CDR3 length equals 14 residues. The V gene's germline CDR1 is SQVTM and CDR2 ANQGSEA. CDR3 amino acids: CSVEDKQGVDGYTF. CDR3 nucleotide sequence: TGCAGCGTTGAAGATAAACAGGGTGTTGATGGCTACACCTTC.

Many counts were recorded for this clonotype. The chain recombines TRBV7-9 with TRBJ2-1, with TRBD2 as a possible D gene (6 bases). V dropped 7 bases and J dropped 2 bases, with 12 bases sitting between them. Germline loops: CDR1 SEHNR, CDR2 FQNEAQ (reference sequence). The CDR3 has 14 residues. The CDR3 DNA reads as TGTGCCAGCACCCTGCGGGGTACCTACAATGAGCAGTTCTTC. Amino acid sequence: CASTLRGTYNEQFF.

This clonotype was picked up many times. CDR3 bases: TGTGCCAGCAGTTACTCTGGTAGCTACGAGCAGTACTTC. Translation: CASSYSGSYEQYF. This sequence joins TRBV6-5 and TRBJ2-7, with unresolved D. Germline lookup yields CDR1 MNHEY and CDR2 SVGAGI. The CDR3 is 13 amino acids. The V end lost 0 bases, the J end lost 3 bases, and 6 bases lay between the germline ends.

This clonotype was seen many times. The chain joins TRBV29-1 to TRBJ2-3; D may be TRBD1 (5 bases). The germline V gene has CDR1 SQVTM and CDR2 ANQGSEA. V shed 6 bases and J shed 7 bases, with 23 bases lying between them. The CDR3 loop spans 15 amino acids. The chain's CDR3 is CSVTTGRTYRNTQYF. CDR3 in DNA: TGCAGCGTCACGACCGGACGGACATATCGCAATACGCAGTATTTT.